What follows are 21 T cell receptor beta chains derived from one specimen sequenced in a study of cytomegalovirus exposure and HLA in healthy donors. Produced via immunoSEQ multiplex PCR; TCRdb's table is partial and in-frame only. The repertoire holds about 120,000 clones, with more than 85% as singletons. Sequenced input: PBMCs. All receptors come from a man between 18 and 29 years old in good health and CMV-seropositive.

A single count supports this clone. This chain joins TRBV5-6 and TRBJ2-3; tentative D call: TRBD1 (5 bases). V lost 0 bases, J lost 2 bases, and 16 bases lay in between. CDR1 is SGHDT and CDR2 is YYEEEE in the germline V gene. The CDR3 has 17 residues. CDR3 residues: CASSLVGHRSSTDTQYF. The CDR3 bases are TGTGCCAGCAGCTTGGTCGGGCACAGGTCGTCCACAGATACGCAGTATTTT. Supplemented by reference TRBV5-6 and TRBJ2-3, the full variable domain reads DAGVTQSPTHLIKTRGQQVTLRCSPKSGHDTVSWYQQALGQGPQFIFQYYEEEERQRGNFPDRFSGHQFPNYSSELNVNALLLGDSALYLCASSLVGHRSSTDTQYFGPGTRLTVL.

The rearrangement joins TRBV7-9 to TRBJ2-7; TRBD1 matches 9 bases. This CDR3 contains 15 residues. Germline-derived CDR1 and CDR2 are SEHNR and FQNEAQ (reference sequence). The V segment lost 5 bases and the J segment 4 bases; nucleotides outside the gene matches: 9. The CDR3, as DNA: TGTGCCAGCAGCCTCCGGGACAGGGATCCGTACGAGCAGTACTTC. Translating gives CASSLRDRDPYEQYF.

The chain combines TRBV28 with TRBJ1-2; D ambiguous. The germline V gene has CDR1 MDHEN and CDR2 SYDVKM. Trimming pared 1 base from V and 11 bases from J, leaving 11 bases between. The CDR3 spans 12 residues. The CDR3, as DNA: TGTGCCAGCAGTTTATCCTCCGGGGAGTACACCTTC. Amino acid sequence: CASSLSSGEYTF.

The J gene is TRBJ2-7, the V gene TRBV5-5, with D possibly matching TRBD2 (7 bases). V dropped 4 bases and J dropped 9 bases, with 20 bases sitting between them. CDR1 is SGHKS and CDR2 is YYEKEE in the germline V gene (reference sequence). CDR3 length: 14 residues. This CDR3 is CASSPTIRRGGQYF. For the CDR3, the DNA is TGTGCCAGCAGCCCGACGATCCGGAGGGGGGGGCAGTACTTC.

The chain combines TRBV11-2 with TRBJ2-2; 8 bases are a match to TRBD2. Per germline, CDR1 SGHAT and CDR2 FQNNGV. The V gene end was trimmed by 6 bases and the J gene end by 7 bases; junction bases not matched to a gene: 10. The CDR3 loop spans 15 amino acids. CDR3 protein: CASRRPGGPFGELFF. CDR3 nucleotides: TGTGCCAGCAGACGTCCGGGGGGGCCCTTCGGGGAGCTGTTTTTT.

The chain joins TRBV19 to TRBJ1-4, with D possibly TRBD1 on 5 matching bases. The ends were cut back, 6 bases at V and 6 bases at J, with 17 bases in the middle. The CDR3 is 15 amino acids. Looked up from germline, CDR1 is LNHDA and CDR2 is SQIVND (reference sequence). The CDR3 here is CASREFQGLDEKLFF. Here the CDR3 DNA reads TGTGCCAGTAGGGAATTTCAGGGTTTGGATGAAAAACTGTTTTTT.

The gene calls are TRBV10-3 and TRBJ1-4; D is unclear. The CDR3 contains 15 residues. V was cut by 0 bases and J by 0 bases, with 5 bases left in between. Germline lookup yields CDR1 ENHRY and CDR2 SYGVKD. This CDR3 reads CAISESDSTNEKLFF. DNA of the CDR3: TGTGCCATCAGTGAGTCTGACTCAACTAATGAAAAACTGTTTTTT.

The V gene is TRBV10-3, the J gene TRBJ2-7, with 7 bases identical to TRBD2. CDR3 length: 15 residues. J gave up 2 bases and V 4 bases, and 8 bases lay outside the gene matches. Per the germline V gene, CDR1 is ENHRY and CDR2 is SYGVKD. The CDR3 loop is CAISGSGESTYEQYF. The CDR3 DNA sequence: TGTGCCATCAGTGGAAGCGGGGAATCCACCTACGAGCAGTACTTC.

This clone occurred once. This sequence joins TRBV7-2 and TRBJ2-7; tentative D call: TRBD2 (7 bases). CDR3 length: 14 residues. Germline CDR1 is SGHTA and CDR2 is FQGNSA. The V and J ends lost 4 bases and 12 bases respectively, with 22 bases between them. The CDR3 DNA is TGTGCCAGCAGCTCCCCGGGGGGCACCGTAGAGTGGTACTTC. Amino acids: CASSSPGGTVEWYF.

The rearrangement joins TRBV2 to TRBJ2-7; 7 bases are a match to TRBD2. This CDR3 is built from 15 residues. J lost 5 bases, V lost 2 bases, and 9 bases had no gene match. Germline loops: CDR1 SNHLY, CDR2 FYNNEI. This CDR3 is CASSELGGETDEQYF. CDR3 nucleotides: TGTGCCAGCAGTGAATTGGGGGGGGAAACCGACGAGCAGTACTTC.

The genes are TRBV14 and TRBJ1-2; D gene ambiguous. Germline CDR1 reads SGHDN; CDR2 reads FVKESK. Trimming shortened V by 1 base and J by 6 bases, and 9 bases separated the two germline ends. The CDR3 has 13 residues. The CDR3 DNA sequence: TGTGCCAGCAGCCAAGTTGTGAGAAATGGCTACACCTTC. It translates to CASSQVVRNGYTF.

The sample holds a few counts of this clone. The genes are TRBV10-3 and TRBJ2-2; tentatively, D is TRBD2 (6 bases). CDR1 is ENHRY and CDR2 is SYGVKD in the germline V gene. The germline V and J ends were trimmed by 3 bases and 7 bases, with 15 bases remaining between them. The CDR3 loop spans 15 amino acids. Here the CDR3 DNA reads TGTGCCATCAGTGAAGGATCAATCGGGGGCGGGGAGCTGTTTTTT. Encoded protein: CAISEGSIGGGELFF.

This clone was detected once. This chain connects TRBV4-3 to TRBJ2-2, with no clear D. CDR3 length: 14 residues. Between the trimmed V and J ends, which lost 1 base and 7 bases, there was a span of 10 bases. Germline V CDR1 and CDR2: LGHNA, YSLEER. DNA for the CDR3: TGCGCCAGCAGCCAAGTCCGGGTGGGCGGGGAGCTGTTTTTT. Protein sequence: CASSQVRVGGELFF.

DNA of the CDR3: TGCGCCAGCAGCCAAGGCACAGGGCCTTTCGGTTCACCCCTCCACTTT. It translates to CASSQGTGPFGSPLHF. The J gene is TRBJ1-6, the V gene TRBV4-1; possibly TRBD1 for D (6 bases). Trimming shortened V by 1 base and J by 9 bases, and 16 bases separated the two germline ends. The CDR3 contains 16 residues. Per germline, CDR1 MGHRA and CDR2 YSYEKL.

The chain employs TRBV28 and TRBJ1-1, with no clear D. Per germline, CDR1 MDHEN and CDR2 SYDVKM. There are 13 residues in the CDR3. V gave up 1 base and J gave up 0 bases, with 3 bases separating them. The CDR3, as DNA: TGTGCCAGCAGTTTATACATGAACACTGAAGCTTTCTTT. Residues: CASSLYMNTEAFF.

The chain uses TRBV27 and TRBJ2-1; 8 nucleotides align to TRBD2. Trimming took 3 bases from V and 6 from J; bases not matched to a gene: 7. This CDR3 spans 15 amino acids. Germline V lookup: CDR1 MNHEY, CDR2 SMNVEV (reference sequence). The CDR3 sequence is CASSFVGGAGNEQFF. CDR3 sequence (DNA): TGTGCCAGCAGTTTCGTCGGGGGGGCCGGCAATGAGCAGTTCTTC.

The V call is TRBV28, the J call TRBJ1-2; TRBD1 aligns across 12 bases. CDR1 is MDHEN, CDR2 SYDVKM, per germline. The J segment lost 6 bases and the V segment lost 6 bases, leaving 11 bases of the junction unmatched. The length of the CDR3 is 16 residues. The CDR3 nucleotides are TGTGCCAGCAGACGGGACAGGGGGCTCCGGGGCAATGGCTACACCTTC. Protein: CASRRDRGLRGNGYTF.

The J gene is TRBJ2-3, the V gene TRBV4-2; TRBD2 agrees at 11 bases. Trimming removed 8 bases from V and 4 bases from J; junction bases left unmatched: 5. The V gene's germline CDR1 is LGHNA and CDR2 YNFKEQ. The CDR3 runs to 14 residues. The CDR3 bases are TGTGCCAGCGGTTATAGCGGGGGGGCAGATACGCAGTATTTT. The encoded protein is CASGYSGGADTQYF.

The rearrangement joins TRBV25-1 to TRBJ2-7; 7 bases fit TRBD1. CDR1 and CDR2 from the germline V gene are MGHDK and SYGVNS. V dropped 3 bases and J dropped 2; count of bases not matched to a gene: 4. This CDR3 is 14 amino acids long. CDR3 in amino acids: CASSERQGPYEQYF. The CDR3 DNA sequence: TGTGCCAGCAGTGAGAGACAGGGACCCTACGAGCAGTACTTC.

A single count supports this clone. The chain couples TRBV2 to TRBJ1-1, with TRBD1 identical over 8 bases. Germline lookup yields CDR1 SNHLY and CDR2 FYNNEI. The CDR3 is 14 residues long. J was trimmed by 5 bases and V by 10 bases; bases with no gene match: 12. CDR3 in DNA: TGTGCCACCTCAAAGCAGGGGGCGCGGACTGAAGCTTTCTTT. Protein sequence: CATSKQGARTEAFF.

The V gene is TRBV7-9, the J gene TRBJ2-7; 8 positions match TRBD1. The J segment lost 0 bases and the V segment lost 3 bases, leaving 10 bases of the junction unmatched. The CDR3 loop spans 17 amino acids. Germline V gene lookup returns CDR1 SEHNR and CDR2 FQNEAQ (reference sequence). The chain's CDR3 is CASSFDRGRRNSYEQYF. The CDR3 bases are TGTGCCAGCAGCTTCGACAGGGGCCGACGGAACTCCTACGAGCAGTACTTC. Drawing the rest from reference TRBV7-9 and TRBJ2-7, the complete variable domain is DTGVSQNPRHKITKRGQNVTFRCDPISEHNRLYWYRQTLGQGPEFLTYFQNEAQLEKSRLLSDRFSAERPKGSFSTLEIQRTEQGDSAMYLCASSFDRGRRNSYEQYFGPGTRLTVT.